The T cell receptor (beta chain) described here comes from a study of blood T cell repertoires in COVID-19. On the study more broadly: From the United States, Italy and Spain came samples of acute and convalescent COVID-19. In each case, the material was cDNA or gDNA derived from T cells, B-cell-depleted T cells, or PBMCs.

Per the study methods: Reference gene primer amplification in the assay estimated nucleated cell counts. Produced via immunoSEQ multiplex PCR; TCRdb's table is partial and in-frame only. D and trimming were read from the DNA, whereas the V and J calls and clone size are those reported in that table. The table includes 100,000 to 150,000 clones, approximately 85% detected once. The V and J ends lost 2 bases and 4 bases, in that order; junction bases with no gene match: 2. This CDR3 has 14 amino acids. Germline loops: CDR1 MRHNA, CDR2 SNTAGT. The chain couples TRBV6-4 to TRBJ2-3; 8 positions match TRBD2. Sequencing was performed on peripheral blood. This clonotype was sampled from a human donor in a cohort sampled during active COVID-19. The CDR3 DNA reads as TGTGCCAGCAGTGACGGACTAGCTCCAGATACGCAGTATTTT. This encodes CASSDGLAPDTQYF.